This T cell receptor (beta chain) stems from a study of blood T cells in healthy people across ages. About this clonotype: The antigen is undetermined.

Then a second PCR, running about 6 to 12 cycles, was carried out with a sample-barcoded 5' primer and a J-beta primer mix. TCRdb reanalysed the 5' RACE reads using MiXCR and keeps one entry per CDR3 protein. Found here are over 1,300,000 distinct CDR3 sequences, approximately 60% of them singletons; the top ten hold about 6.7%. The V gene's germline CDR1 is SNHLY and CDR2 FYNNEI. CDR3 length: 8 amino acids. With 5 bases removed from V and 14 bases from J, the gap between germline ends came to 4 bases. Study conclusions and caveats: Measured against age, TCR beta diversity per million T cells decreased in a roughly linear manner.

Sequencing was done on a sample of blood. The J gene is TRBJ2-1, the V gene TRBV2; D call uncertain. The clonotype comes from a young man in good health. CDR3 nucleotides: TGTGCCAGCAGTCTCGAGTTCTTC. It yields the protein CASSLEFF. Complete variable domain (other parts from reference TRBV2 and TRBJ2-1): EPEVTQTPSHQVTQMGQEVILRCVPISNHLYFYWYRQILGQKVEFLVSFYNNEISEKSEIFDDQFSVERPDGSNFTLKIRSTKLEDSAMYFCASSLEFFGPGTRLTVL.